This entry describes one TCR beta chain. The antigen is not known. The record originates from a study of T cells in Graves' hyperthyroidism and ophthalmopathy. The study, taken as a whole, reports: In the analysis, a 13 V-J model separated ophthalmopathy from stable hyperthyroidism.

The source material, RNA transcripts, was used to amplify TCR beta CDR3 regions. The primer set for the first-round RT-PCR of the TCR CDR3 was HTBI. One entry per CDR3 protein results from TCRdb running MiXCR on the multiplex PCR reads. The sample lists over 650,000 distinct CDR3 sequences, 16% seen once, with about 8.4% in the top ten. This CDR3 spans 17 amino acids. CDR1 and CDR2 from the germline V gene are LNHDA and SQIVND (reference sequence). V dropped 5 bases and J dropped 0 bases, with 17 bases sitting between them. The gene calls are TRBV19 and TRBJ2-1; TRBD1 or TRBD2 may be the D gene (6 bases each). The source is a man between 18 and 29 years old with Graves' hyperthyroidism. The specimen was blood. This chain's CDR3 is CASSAHWGDNSYNEQFF. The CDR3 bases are TGTGCCAGTAGTGCCCACTGGGGGGACAACTCCTACAATGAGCAGTTCTTC. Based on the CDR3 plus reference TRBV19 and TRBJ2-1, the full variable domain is DGGITQSPKYLFRKEGQNVTLSCEQNLNHDAMYWYRQDPGQGLRLIYYSQIVNDFQKGDIAEGYSVSREKKESFPLTVTSAQKNPTAFYLCASSAHWGDNSYNEQFFGPGTRLTVL.